This entry lists 20 T cell receptor beta chains sequenced from one sample in a study of control samples from healthy donors and cancer patients. The protocol was immunoSEQ multiplex PCR, while the TCRdb copy is restricted to in-frame clones and leaves out a portion. Of around 70,000 clones listed, 65% to 85% are singletons. Material: blood. The receptor set was obtained from a man aged 55 to 70 in good health.

The chain is built from TRBV7-9 and TRBJ2-7; 9 bases match TRBD2. J was trimmed by 1 base and V by 1 base; bases with no gene match: 2. Germline loops: CDR1 SEHNR, CDR2 FQNEAQ (reference sequence). The CDR3 loop spans 15 amino acids. As DNA, the CDR3 is TGTGCCAGCAGCTTAGGGCTAGCGGGATCCTACGAGCAGTACTTC. Its translation: CASSLGLAGSYEQYF.

This clone was seen just once. The chain combines TRBV19 with TRBJ2-1; D ambiguous. This CDR3 has 16 residues. V was cut by 3 bases and J by 0 bases, with 12 bases left in between. CDR1 and CDR2 (germline): LNHDA, SQIVND (reference sequence). The CDR3 loop reads CASSMDATSSYNEQFF. Here the CDR3 DNA reads TGTGCCAGTAGTATGGATGCTACGAGCTCCTACAATGAGCAGTTCTTC.

J is TRBJ1-4 and V is TRBV6-5, with D possibly being TRBD1 (5 bases). V lost 4 bases, J lost 9 bases, and 18 bases lay in between. This CDR3 is built from 15 residues. Germline V CDR1 and CDR2: MNHEY, SVGAGI. The CDR3: CASSSAWGKGKKLFF. CDR3 DNA sequence: TGTGCCAGCAGTTCCGCTTGGGGGAAGGGAAAAAAACTGTTTTTT.

This chain joins TRBV7-9 and TRBJ2-1, with D uncertain. CDR1 and CDR2 from the germline V gene are SEHNR and FQNEAQ (reference sequence). The V end was cut by 2 bases, the J end by 5 bases, with 7 bases between. The CDR3 spans 13 residues. CDR3 DNA: TGTGCCAGCAGCTTATCCTTAGACAATGAGCAGTTCTTC. Protein product: CASSLSLDNEQFF.

J is TRBJ2-7 and V is TRBV7-8; tentative D call: TRBD2 (6 bases). CDR1 SGHVS and CDR2 FQNEAQ come from the germline V gene. V shed 1 base and J shed 5 bases, with 18 bases lying between them. CDR3 length: 16 amino acids. As DNA, the CDR3 is TGTGCCAGCAGCTTAGGTAGGCGACTAGTACCGCACGAGCAGTACTTC. It codes for CASSLGRRLVPHEQYF. The full variable domain, completed using reference TRBV7-8 and TRBJ2-7, is GAGVSQSPRYKVAKRGQDVALRCDPISGHVSLFWYQQALGQGPEFLTYFQNEAQLDKSGLPSDRFFAERPEGSVSTLKIQRTQQEDSAVYLCASSLGRRLVPHEQYFGPGTRLTVT.

The genes are TRBV19 and TRBJ2-1; 13 bases are shared with TRBD2. From germline, CDR1 is LNHDA and CDR2 SQIVND (reference sequence). The CDR3 contains 15 residues. V was clipped by 5 bases and J by 10 bases; unmatched bases: 8. Here the CDR3 DNA reads TGTGCCAGTAGTGTTACTAGCGGGGGGGGGCGAGAGCAGTTCTTC. Translated: CASSVTSGGGREQFF.

The CDR3 spells CASSVDSSGRTDTQYF. CDR3 in DNA: TGTGCCAGCAGCGTAGATTCTAGCGGGAGAACAGATACGCAGTATTTT. The chain links TRBV9 to TRBJ2-3; 10 bases line up with TRBD2. The CDR3 has 16 amino acids. Germline V gene lookup returns CDR1 SGDLS and CDR2 YYNGEE. V was clipped by 0 bases and J by 3 bases; unmatched bases: 4. Drawing the rest from reference TRBV9 and TRBJ2-3, the complete variable domain is DSGVTQTPKHLITATGQRVTLRCSPRSGDLSVYWYQQSLDQGLQFLIQYYNGEERAKGNILERFSAQQFPDLHSELNLSSLELGDSALYFCASSVDSSGRTDTQYFGPGTRLTVL.

The chain combines TRBV7-3 with TRBJ2-3; D might be TRBD1 or TRBD2, each matching 5 bases. Per germline, CDR1 SGHTA and CDR2 FQGTGA. The V and J ends lost 3 bases and 2 bases respectively, with 12 bases between them. This CDR3 region has 15 residues. Here the CDR3 reads CASSLGTLSTDTQYF. The CDR3 nucleotides are TGTGCCAGCAGCTTGGGGACCCTCTCCACAGATACGCAGTATTTT.

The genes are TRBV18 and TRBJ1-2, with 7 bases lining up with TRBD1. Unmatched junction bases numbered 5, after V lost 2 bases and J lost 5 bases. Germline V gene data show CDR1 as KGHSH and CDR2 as LQKENI. This CDR3 comprises 14 residues. CDR3 residues: CASSPTTQGYGYTF. The DNA of the CDR3 is TGTGCCAGCTCACCAACCACACAGGGGTATGGCTACACCTTC.

The V gene is TRBV7-8, the J gene TRBJ1-4; no firm D call. The CDR3 is 15 residues long. Germline CDR1 and CDR2: SGHVS and FQNEAQ. V was clipped by 6 bases and J by 2 bases, with 13 bases between them. For the CDR3, the DNA is TGTGCCAGCAGGCCCTCCGGGGTGACTAATGAAAAACTGTTTTTT. Its protein is CASRPSGVTNEKLFF.

The chain has TRBV29-1 and TRBJ2-1, with 10 bases aligning to TRBD1. The V gene end was trimmed by 2 bases and the J gene end by 4 bases; junction bases not matched to a gene: 2. This CDR3 region has 14 residues. Germline CDR1 SQVTM, CDR2 ANQGSEA. CDR3 nucleotides: TGCAGCGTTGAACGACAGGGGGCGTACAATGAGCAGTTCTTC. It specifies CSVERQGAYNEQFF.

This clone was picked up one time. The chain carries TRBV27 and TRBJ1-2; D unclear. This CDR3 region has 13 residues. The germline V gene encodes CDR1 MNHEY and CDR2 SMNVEV (reference sequence). The V and J ends lost 4 bases and 0 bases respectively, with 6 bases between them. CDR3 sequence (DNA): TGTGCCAGCAGTTCCATTTCTAACTATGGCTACACCTTC. Translated: CASSSISNYGYTF.

The rearrangement uses TRBV7-9 and TRBJ2-7; 10 bases map to TRBD1. The CDR3 is 15 residues long. The J segment lost 1 base and the V segment lost 7 bases, leaving 7 bases of the junction unmatched. Looked up from germline, CDR1 is SEHNR and CDR2 is FQNEAQ (reference sequence). CDR3 bases: TGTGCCAGCACCCTCGGGACAGGGGCATCCTACGAGCAGTACTTC. It yields the protein CASTLGTGASYEQYF.

The V gene is TRBV7-9, the J gene TRBJ1-6, with D perhaps TRBD1 (5 bases). Per germline, CDR1 SEHNR and CDR2 FQNEAQ (reference sequence). V was trimmed by 1 base and J by 0 bases, leaving 10 bases between them. The length of the CDR3 is 17 residues. CDR3 coding DNA: TGTGCCAGCAGCTTAGTTGGGGGTCGCTCCTATAATTCACCCCTCCACTTT. This gives the protein CASSLVGGRSYNSPLHF.

The genes are TRBV2 and TRBJ1-1; no definite D call. Looked up from germline, CDR1 is SNHLY and CDR2 is FYNNEI. The CDR3 sequence is 12 residues long. V shed 8 bases and J shed 1 base, with 8 bases lying between them. The CDR3 DNA reads TGTGCCAGCGTCGTCACGAACACTGAAGCTTTCTTT. Amino acid sequence: CASVVTNTEAFF.

This sequence joins TRBV2 and TRBJ1-5, with D perhaps matching TRBD1 (5 bases). Trimming pared 6 bases from V and 2 bases from J, leaving 11 bases between. Germline V gives CDR1 SNHLY, CDR2 FYNNEI. The CDR3 length is 14 residues. The CDR3 loop reads CASRIQGGNQPQHF. CDR3 DNA sequence: TGTGCCAGCAGAATTCAGGGAGGCAATCAGCCCCAGCATTTT.

The chain recombines TRBV5-1 with TRBJ1-2; a weak D match, TRBD1 (6 bases). The CDR3 is 15 amino acids. The V gene's germline CDR1 is SGHRS and CDR2 YFSETQ. The germline V and J ends were trimmed by 0 bases and 8 bases, with 17 bases remaining between them. The CDR3 nucleotides read TGCGCCAGCAGCTTGGCGGGAACCGGGGGGCGCGGCTACACCTTC. It specifies CASSLAGTGGRGYTF.

The chain carries TRBV6-5 and TRBJ1-1, with D unclear. Germline V gene data show CDR1 as MNHEY and CDR2 as SVGAGI. This CDR3 region has 15 residues. V shed 0 bases and J shed 1 base, with 9 bases lying between them. The CDR3 sequence: CASSYSPRPNTEAFF. The CDR3 bases are TGTGCCAGCAGTTACTCCCCCCGCCCGAACACTGAAGCTTTCTTT.

The rearrangement joins TRBV7-8 to TRBJ2-1; D unclear. Between the trimmed V and J ends, which lost 2 bases and 4 bases, there was a span of 3 bases. The germline V gene has CDR1 SGHVS and CDR2 FQNEAQ. This CDR3 spans 12 amino acids. The CDR3 is CASSLPYNEQFF. The CDR3 region has the DNA TGTGCCAGCAGCTTACCGTACAATGAGCAGTTCTTC. The variable domain in full, completed from reference TRBV7-8 and TRBJ2-1, reads GAGVSQSPRYKVAKRGQDVALRCDPISGHVSLFWYQQALGQGPEFLTYFQNEAQLDKSGLPSDRFFAERPEGSVSTLKIQRTQQEDSAVYLCASSLPYNEQFFGPGTRLTVL.

The rearrangement uses TRBV5-1 and TRBJ2-1; unclear D gene. The V end was cut by 4 bases, the J end by 0 bases, with 8 bases between. The CDR3 consists of 14 residues. From germline, CDR1 is SGHRS and CDR2 YFSETQ. Here the CDR3 reads CASSGASSYNEQFF. For the CDR3, the DNA is TGCGCCAGCAGCGGAGCAAGCTCCTACAATGAGCAGTTCTTC.